The present TCR beta chain was sequenced within a study of regulatory T cells in long-lasting Graves disease. Study-level points and caveats: Those with persistent Graves' had less TCR diversity than newly diagnosed patients. Study of thyroid tissue was not done, with only peripheral blood studied. Relative to new patients (roughly 980), persistent patients exhibited greater sharing of public clonotypes (2,741).

With respect to this clonotype: What it binds is unknown.

The CDR3 totals 16 residues. Germline loops: CDR1 SNHLY, CDR2 FYNNEI. V lost 5 bases and J lost 1; bases outside the gene matches: 7. With iRepertoire HTBI primers and Arm-PCR of CDR3 regions, TCR beta libraries were built. Using its own MiXCR run on the multiplex PCR reads, TCRdb lists one record per CDR3 protein. Among hundreds of thousands of distinct CDR3 sequences listed, 15% to 20% were seen once. The time point denotes: newly diagnosed GD, antithyroid drugs for less than 3 months. The authors made the TCR library using RNA they extracted from PBMCs. The sample also formed part of further work on T cells in Graves' hyperthyroidism and ophthalmopathy. That paper states: The definition of stable Graves' hyperthyroidism was no ophthalmopathy progression within 18 months.

The starting material was peripheral blood mononuclear cells (PBMCs), obtained at new diagnosis, from a patient treated with antithyroid drugs. The TCR comes from a man aged 18-30 years with Graves disease. This chain joins TRBV2 and TRBJ2-5, with 10 bases fitting TRBD2. The chain's CDR3 is CASSKSQREGQETQYF. CDR3 DNA sequence: TGTGCCAGCAGTAAAAGCCAGCGGGAGGGCCAAGAGACCCAGTACTTC.